These T cell receptor beta chains were read from a single sample in a study of blood T cell repertoires in COVID-19. Clones were read by immunoSEQ multiplex PCR, and TCRdb kept only the in-frame ones, dropping some. The sample includes 50,000 to 75,000 clones, roughly 80% of them seen just once. Sequences were obtained from peripheral blood. Receptors originate from a man aged 60 to 75 with acute or convalescent COVID-19. Each CDR3 is given with its conserved first and last residue. D genes are given only for firm matches. Size is stated for part of the rows, as once, few or many counts, or as a class when the clone is expanded.

J,V,D,size,CDR3,DNA
TRBJ1-4,TRBV20-1,NA,NA,CSAIRGEKLFF,TGCAGTGCTATACGCGGAGAAAAACTGTTTTTT
TRBJ2-7,TRBV11-2,TRBD2,NA,CASSFGTSGPYEQYF,TGTGCCAGCAGCTTCGGGACTAGCGGGCCCTACGAGCAGTACTTC
TRBJ2-1,TRBV30,NA,NA,CAWSVRLIRGKFF,TGTGCCTGGAGTGTACGATTGATTAGGGGGAAGTTCTTC
TRBJ2-1,TRBV7-2,NA,NA,CASSLEVGQSLF,TGTGCCAGCAGCTTAGAGGTTGGACAGAGTCTCTTC
TRBJ1-3,TRBV6-1,TRBD1,NA,CASSADRAVAGNTIYF,TGTGCCAGCAGTGCCGACAGGGCAGTCGCTGGAAACACCATATATTTT
TRBJ1-1,TRBV27,NA,few,CASSLYQGGTEAFF,TGTGCCAGCAGTTTATATCAGGGAGGGACTGAAGCTTTCTTT
TRBJ1-1,TRBV4-3,TRBD1,once,CASSQGNRGRDTEAFF,TGCGCCAGCAGCCAAGGGAACAGGGGTCGGGACACTGAAGCTTTCTTT
TRBJ1-5,TRBV27,NA,NA,CASSLKQGRMPQHF,TGTGCCAGCAGTTTGAAGCAGGGGAGAATGCCCCAGCATTTT
TRBJ2-5,TRBV2,TRBD2,NA,CASRGGLAQETQYF,TGTGCCAGCAGGGGGGGACTAGCGCAAGAGACCCAGTACTTC
TRBJ2-7,TRBV2,NA,NA,CASSVGGIRSSYEQYF,TGTGCCAGCAGTGTAGGGGGAATCCGGAGCTCCTACGAGCAGTACTTC
TRBJ1-5,TRBV19,NA,NA,CAYPSAGAYSNQPQHF,TGTGCCTACCCCTCCGCAGGGGCGTATAGCAATCAGCCCCAGCATTTT
TRBJ1-2,TRBV19,TRBD1,NA,CASSLAGTAYGYTF,TGTGCCAGTAGTTTAGCCGGGACAGCCTATGGCTACACCTTC
TRBJ2-1,TRBV2,NA,NA,CASSERGSGYNEQFF,TGTGCCAGCAGTGAAAGGGGATCAGGATACAATGAGCAGTTCTTC
TRBJ1-1,TRBV7-9,NA,NA,CASSLGQKNTEAFF,TGTGCCAGCAGCTTAGGCCAGAAAAACACTGAAGCTTTCTTT
TRBJ1-1,TRBV7-2,TRBD1,NA,CASSLGGDRVRTEAFF,TGTGCCAGCAGCTTAGGCGGGGACAGGGTTCGCACTGAAGCTTTCTTT
TRBJ2-7,TRBV2,NA,once,CASSLTYEQYF,TGTGCCAGCAGTCTGACATACGAGCAGTACTTC
TRBJ1-4,TRBV29-1,TRBD1,few,CSVQSRDRGEKLFF,TGCAGCGTCCAATCCCGGGACAGGGGGGAAAAACTGTTTTTT
TRBJ2-4,TRBV28,NA,NA,CASRGGPAKNIQYF,TGTGCCAGCAGGGGGGGGCCAGCCAAAAACATTCAGTACTTC
TRBJ1-2,TRBV2,TRBD1,NA,CASRRGQGSYGYTF,TGTGCCAGCAGGAGGGGACAGGGGTCCTATGGCTACACCTTC
TRBJ1-6,TRBV27,NA,NA,CASSLTGRSPLHF,TGTGCCAGCAGTTTAACAGGTCGGTCACCCCTCCACTTT
TRBJ1-2,TRBV6-1,NA,once,CASSENQGGYTF,TGTGCCAGCAGTGAAAACCAGGGAGGCTACACCTTC
TRBJ1-3,TRBV19,NA,NA,CASFNSGNTIYF,TGTGCCAGTTTCAACTCTGGAAACACCATATATTTT
TRBJ1-1,TRBV20-1,NA,few,CSGGGYTEAFF,TGCTCTGGGGGCGGATACACTGAAGCTTTCTTT
TRBJ1-4,TRBV5-1,NA,NA,CASSLGVSNEKLFF,TGCGCCAGCAGCTTGGGCGTATCTAATGAAAAACTGTTTTTT
TRBJ2-7,TRBV6-5,NA,NA,CASSYDYSYEQYF,TGTGCCAGCAGTTACGACTACTCCTACGAGCAGTACTTC
TRBJ1-5,TRBV29-1,NA,NA,CSVEDSGQPQHF,TGCAGCGTTGAAGACTCAGGACAGCCCCAGCATTTT
TRBJ2-7,TRBV6-5,NA,NA,CASSYQQVSYEQYF,TGTGCCAGCAGTTACCAGCAGGTTTCCTACGAGCAGTACTTC
TRBJ1-4,TRBV7-9,NA,NA,CASTNSAGIEEKLFF,TGTGCCAGCACCAACAGCGCAGGGATCGAAGAAAAACTGTTTTTT
TRBJ1-6,TRBV5-4,NA,few,CASSLGGYNSPLHF,TGTGCCAGCAGCTTGGGCGGATATAATTCACCCCTCCACTTT
TRBJ2-6,TRBV5-4,TRBD1,NA,CASSLGQGPSGANVLTF,TGTGCCAGCAGCCTCGGACAGGGGCCCTCTGGGGCCAACGTCCTGACTTTC
TRBJ2-7,TRBV19,NA,NA,CASTDRTALEQYF,TGTGCCAGTACCGACAGGACTGCCCTGGAGCAGTACTTC
TRBJ2-7,TRBV6-5,NA,NA,CASSYDQGSEQYF,TGTGCCAGCAGTTACGATCAGGGGTCCGAGCAGTACTTC
TRBJ2-1,TRBV19,NA,NA,CASSALDSYNEQFF,TGTGCCAGTAGTGCCCTCGACAGTTACAATGAGCAGTTCTTC
TRBJ1-1,TRBV27,TRBD1,NA,CASIKDRVNTEAFF,TGTGCCAGCATTAAGGACAGGGTGAACACTGAAGCTTTCTTT
TRBJ2-1,TRBV10-2,NA,few,CASEGLVNEQFF,TGCGCCAGCGAAGGACTGGTCAATGAGCAGTTCTTC
TRBJ1-5,TRBV30,TRBD1,NA,CAWSVQGNQPQHF,TGTGCCTGGAGTGTACAGGGGAATCAGCCCCAGCATTTT
TRBJ2-3,TRBV7-8,TRBD1,NA,CASSRRTGSTDTQYF,TGTGCCAGCAGCCGGAGGACAGGGAGCACAGATACGCAGTATTTT
TRBJ1-5,TRBV6-5,NA,few,CASSHSLHQPQHF,TGTGCCAGCAGCCACAGCCTTCATCAGCCCCAGCATTTT
TRBJ2-3,TRBV13,NA,NA,CASSQLESMTDTQYF,TGTGCCAGCAGCCAACTAGAAAGTATGACAGATACGCAGTATTTT
TRBJ1-1,TRBV6-6,TRBD1,NA,CASRPQGATEAFF,TGTGCCAGCAGACCACAGGGGGCGACTGAAGCTTTCTTT
TRBJ2-1,TRBV2,TRBD2,few,CASRGGSSYNEQFF,TGTGCCAGCAGAGGCGGGAGCTCCTACAATGAGCAGTTCTTC
TRBJ2-5,TRBV10-3,NA,NA,CAISDRGGETQYF,TGTGCCATCAGTGACAGGGGAGGGGAGACCCAGTACTTC